The present TCR beta chain was sequenced within a study of patients and donors after allogeneic stem cell transplantation (dated by TCRdb to the early 2020s). A remark on this clonotype: Which antigen it targets is not known. Mismatch with germline at one junction end may stem from a read error.

Library prep was done by RT-PCR. TCRdb lists the instrument as NextSeq 550. The public reads were reanalyzed by TCRdb: fastp trimming at Q25, MiXCR alignment, in-frame beta chains only. Under each unique CDR3 protein, matching rows form one entry showing the most common genes and DNA. The sample table records roughly 140,000 distinct CDR3 sequences; about two fifths of these occur just once. The ten top clones hold roughly 52% of the sample. CDR1 and CDR2, looked up from the germline V gene, are SGHTA and FQGNSA. The CDR3, from cysteine to phenylalanine, totals 15 residues. The entry retains the CDR3 DNA only, 45 bases that are in frame from base 1.

Recombination linked TRBV7-2 to TRBJ2-2; there is no confident call for the D gene. Material: blood, either unsorted or a sorted T cell fraction (not recorded which). The receptor's source is a human donor who was either an allogeneic HSCT recipient or a stem cell or donor lymphocyte infusion donor (not recorded which). It is not recorded whose cells these are; they may come from a transplant donor. The CDR3 sequence is CASSLDGPKTGELFF. The nucleotides are TGTGCCAGCAGCTTAGACGGACCGAAGACCGGGGAGCTGTTTTTT.